This entry concerns a single TCR beta chain. Its antigen is not identified. This record comes from a study of T cell responses to AZD1222 COVID-19 vaccine. The wider study: Whether given at about 4 or about 12 weeks, second doses were pooled. Study outcomes and limitations: Donors were largely white British and mainly female; clonal diversity was possibly underestimated. After the peak T cell response, and only then, were repertoires sampled. Nearly half of spike-specific TCRs reportedly target variant regions that are unmutated in the B.1.351 and B.1.1.7 variants.

Sequenced by immunoSEQ multiplex PCR; TCRdb stores in-frame clones only, minus some. The table shows some 170,000 clones, with about 88% occurring only once. Trimming shortened V by 0 bases and J by 4 bases, and 13 bases separated the two germline ends. The CDR3 is 15 residues long. In germline, CDR1 is SGHNT, CDR2 YYREEE (reference sequence). The J gene is TRBJ1-2, the V gene TRBV5-4; a possible D gene is TRBD1 (5 bases). The sequencing here drew on peripheral blood, taken on day 0 of AZD1222 vaccination. The receptor comes from an adult in good health. The chain's CDR3 is CASSLAGREGYGYTF. CDR3 DNA: TGTGCCAGCAGCTTGGCGGGCAGGGAGGGCTATGGCTACACCTTC.